This record covers a single T cell receptor beta chain. The target antigen is unknown. The data were taken from a study of T-cell reconstitution after alpha-beta-depleted transplantation in children. Study findings and constraints: Most T-cell counts and diversity one year after the transplant came from T cells that were newly produced. Recipient T cells and thymic progenitors that survived gave rise to the high TCRbeta diversity observed at day 60 in some patients. Several hundred graft clones that had expanded were reportedly the source of alpha-beta T cells about two months after transplant.

The authors prepared the TCRbeta library with unique molecular identifiers. Each CDR3 protein is one row after TCRdb ran MiXCR on the PCR reads. The table has 210,000 or so distinct CDR3 sequences, around 9.9% seen once. This TCR came from a child less than two years old with acute myeloid leukemia, due to receive a stem cell transplant. Sequenced here: PBMCs, sampled before TCRalphabeta/CD19-depleted stem cell transplant.

The CDR3 DNA follows: TGCAGTGCAAACCCTGACGGAAAGTCCTACAATGAGCAGTTCTTC. Its translation is CSANPDGKSYNEQFF. This chain links TRBV20-1 with TRBJ2-1; D is unresolved. This CDR3 spans 15 amino acids. Germline V gene sequence: CDR1 DFQATT, CDR2 SNEGSKA (reference sequence). Trimming stripped 6 bases from V and 1 base from J, with 16 bases between.